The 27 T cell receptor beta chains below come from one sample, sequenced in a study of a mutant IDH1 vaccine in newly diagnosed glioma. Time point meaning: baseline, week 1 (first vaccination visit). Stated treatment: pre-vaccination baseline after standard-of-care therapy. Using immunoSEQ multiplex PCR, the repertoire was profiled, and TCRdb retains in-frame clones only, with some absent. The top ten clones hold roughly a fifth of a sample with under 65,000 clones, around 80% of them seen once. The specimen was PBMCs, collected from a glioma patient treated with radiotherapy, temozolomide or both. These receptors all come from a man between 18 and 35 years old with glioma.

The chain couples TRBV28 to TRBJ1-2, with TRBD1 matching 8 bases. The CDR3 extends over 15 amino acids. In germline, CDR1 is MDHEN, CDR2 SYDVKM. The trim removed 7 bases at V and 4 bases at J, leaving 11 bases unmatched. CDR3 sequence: CASNRQGTPIYGYTF. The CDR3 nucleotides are TGTGCCAGCAACCGACAGGGGACACCCATCTATGGCTACACCTTC.

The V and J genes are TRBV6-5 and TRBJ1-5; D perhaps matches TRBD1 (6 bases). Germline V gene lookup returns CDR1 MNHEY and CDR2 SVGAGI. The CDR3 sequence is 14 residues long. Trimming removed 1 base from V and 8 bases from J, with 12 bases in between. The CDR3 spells CASSYFGAGEPQHF. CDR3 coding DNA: TGTGCCAGCAGTTACTTTGGGGCAGGGGAGCCCCAGCATTTT.

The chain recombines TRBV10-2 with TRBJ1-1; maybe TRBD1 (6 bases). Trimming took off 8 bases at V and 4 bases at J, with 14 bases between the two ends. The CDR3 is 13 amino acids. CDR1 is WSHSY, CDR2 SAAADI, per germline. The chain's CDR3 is CASGGGRATEAFF. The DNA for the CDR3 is TGCGCCAGCGGAGGGGGGAGGGCCACTGAAGCTTTCTTT.

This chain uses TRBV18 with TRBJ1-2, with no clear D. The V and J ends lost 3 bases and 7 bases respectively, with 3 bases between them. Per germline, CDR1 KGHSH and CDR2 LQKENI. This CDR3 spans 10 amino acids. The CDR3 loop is CASSPGGYTF. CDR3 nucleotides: TGTGCCAGCTCACCGGGTGGCTACACCTTC.

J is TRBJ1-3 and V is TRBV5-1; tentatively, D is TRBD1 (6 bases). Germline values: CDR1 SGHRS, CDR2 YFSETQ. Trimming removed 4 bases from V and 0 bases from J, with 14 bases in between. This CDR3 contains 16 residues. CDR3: CASSLTGTPSGNTIYF. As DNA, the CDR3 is TGCGCCAGCAGCCTTACAGGGACCCCCTCTGGAAACACCATATATTTT.

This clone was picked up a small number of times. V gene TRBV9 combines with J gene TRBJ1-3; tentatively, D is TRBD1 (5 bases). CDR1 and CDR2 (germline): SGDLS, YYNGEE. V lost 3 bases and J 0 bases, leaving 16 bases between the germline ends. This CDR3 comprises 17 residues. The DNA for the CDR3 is TGTGCCAGCAGCGGGCCCCCAGCAGGGAGCTCTGGAAACACCATATATTTT. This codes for CASSGPPAGSSGNTIYF.

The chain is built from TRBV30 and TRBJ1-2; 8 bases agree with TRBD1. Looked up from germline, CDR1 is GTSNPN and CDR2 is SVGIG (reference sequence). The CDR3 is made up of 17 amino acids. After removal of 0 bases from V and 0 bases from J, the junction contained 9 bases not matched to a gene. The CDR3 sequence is CAWSVLLTGVTNYGYTF. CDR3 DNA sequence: TGTGCCTGGAGTGTACTACTGACAGGGGTCACTAACTATGGCTACACCTTC. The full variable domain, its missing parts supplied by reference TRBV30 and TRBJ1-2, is SQTIHQWPATLVQPVGSPLSLECTVEGTSNPNLYWYRQAAGRGLQLLFYSVGIGQISSEVPQNLSASRPQDRQFILSSKKLLLSDSGFYLCAWSVLLTGVTNYGYTFGSGTRLTVV.

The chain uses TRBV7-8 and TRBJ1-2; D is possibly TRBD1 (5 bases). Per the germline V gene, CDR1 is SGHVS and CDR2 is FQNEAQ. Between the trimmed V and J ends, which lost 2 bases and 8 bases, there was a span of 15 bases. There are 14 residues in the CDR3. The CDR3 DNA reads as TGTGCCAGCAGCTTACGTCGGGGGGTGGTGGGCTACACCTTC. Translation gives CASSLRRGVVGYTF.

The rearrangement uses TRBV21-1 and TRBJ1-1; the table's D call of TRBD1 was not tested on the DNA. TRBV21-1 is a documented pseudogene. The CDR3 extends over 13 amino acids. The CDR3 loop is CASSRTVNTEAFF. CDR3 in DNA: TGTGCCAGCTCCAGGACAGTGAACACTGAAGCTTTCTTT.

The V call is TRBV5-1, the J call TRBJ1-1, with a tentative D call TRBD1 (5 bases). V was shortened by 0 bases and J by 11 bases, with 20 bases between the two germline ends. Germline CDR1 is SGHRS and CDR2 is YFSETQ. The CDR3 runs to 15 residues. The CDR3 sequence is CASSLEAGAGRYAFF. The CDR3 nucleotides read TGCGCCAGCAGCTTGGAGGCTGGGGCGGGGCGCTACGCTTTCTTT. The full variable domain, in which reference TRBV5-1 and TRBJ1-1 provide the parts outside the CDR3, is KAGVTQTPRYLIKTRGQQVTLSCSPISGHRSVSWYQQTPGQGLQFLFEYFSETQRNKGNFPGRFSGRQFSNSRSEMNVSTLELGDSALYLCASSLEAGAGRYAFFGQGTRLTVV.

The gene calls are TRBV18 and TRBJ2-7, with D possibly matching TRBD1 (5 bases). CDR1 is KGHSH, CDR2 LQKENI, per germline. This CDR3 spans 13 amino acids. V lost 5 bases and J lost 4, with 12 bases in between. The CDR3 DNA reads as TGTGCCAGCTCAAGGCAGGGTTCTTACGAGCAGTACTTC. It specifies CASSRQGSYEQYF.

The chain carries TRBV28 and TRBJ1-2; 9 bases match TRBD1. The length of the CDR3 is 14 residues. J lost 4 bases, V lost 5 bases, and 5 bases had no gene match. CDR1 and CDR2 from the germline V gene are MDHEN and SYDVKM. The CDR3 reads CASSPGQGFYGYTF. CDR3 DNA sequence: TGTGCCAGCAGTCCGGGACAGGGTTTCTATGGCTACACCTTC.

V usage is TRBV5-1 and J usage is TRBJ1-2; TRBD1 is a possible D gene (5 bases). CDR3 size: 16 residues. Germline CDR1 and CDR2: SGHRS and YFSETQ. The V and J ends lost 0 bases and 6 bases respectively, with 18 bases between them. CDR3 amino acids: CASSLGGGRIGHGYTF. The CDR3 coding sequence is TGCGCCAGCAGCTTGGGGGGCGGCAGGATTGGGCATGGCTACACCTTC.

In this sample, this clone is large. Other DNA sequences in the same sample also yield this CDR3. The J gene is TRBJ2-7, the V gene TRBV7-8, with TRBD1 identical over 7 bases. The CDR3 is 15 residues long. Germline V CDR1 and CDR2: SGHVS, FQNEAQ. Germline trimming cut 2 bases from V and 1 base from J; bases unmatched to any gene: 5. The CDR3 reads CASSLWSGGSYEQYF. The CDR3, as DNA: TGTGCCAGCAGCTTATGGTCAGGGGGTTCCTACGAGCAGTACTTC.

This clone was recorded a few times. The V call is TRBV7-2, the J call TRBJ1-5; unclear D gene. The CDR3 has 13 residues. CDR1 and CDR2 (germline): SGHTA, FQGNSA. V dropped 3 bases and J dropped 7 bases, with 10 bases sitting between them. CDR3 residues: CASSLTAVQPQHF. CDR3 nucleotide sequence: TGTGCCAGCAGCTTGACGGCCGTCCAGCCCCAGCATTTT.

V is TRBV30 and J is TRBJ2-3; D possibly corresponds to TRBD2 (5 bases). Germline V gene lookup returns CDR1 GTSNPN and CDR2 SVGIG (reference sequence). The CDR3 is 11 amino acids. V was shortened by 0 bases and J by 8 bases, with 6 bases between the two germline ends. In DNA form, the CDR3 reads TGTGCCTGGAGTGTACGGGGTACGCAGTATTTT. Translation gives CAWSVRGTQYF.

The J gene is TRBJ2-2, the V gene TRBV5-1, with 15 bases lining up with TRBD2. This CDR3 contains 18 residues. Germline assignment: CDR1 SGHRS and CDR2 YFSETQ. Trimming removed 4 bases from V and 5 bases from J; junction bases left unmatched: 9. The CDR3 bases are TGCGCCAGCAGCCATGGACTAGCGGGAGGGCCCGCGACCGGGGAGCTGTTTTTT. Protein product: CASSHGLAGGPATGELFF.

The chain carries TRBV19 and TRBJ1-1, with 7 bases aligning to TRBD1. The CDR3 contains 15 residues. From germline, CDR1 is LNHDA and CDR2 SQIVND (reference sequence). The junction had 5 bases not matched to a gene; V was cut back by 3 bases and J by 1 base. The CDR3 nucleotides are TGTGCCAGTAGTATCCCCGGGACAGCGAACACTGAAGCTTTCTTT. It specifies CASSIPGTANTEAFF.

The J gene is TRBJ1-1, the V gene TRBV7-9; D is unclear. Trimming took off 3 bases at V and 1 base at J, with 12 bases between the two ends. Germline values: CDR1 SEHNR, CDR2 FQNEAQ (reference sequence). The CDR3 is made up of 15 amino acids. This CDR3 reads CASSLEQRANTEAFF. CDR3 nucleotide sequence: TGTGCCAGCAGCTTGGAGCAGAGAGCGAACACTGAAGCTTTCTTT.

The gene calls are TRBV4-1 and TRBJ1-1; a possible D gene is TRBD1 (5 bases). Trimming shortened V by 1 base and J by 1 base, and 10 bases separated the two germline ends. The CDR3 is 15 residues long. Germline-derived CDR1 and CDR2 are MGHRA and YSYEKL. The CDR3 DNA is TGCGCCAGCAGCCAAGCGGGGCTAGGGAACACTGAAGCTTTCTTT. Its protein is CASSQAGLGNTEAFF.

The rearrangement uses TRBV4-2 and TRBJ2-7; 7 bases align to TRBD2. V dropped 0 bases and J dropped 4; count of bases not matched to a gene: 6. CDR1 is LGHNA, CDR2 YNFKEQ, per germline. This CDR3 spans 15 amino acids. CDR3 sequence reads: CASSQEAGGFYEQYF. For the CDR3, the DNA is TGTGCCAGCAGCCAAGAGGCCGGGGGGTTTTACGAGCAGTACTTC.

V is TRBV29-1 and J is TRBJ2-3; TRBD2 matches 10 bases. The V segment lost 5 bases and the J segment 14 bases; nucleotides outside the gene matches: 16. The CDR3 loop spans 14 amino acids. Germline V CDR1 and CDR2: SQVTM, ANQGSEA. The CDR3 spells CSVRAGGTTGVGYF. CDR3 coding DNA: TGCAGCGTTAGAGCGGGAGGGACCACAGGGGTTGGGTATTTT.

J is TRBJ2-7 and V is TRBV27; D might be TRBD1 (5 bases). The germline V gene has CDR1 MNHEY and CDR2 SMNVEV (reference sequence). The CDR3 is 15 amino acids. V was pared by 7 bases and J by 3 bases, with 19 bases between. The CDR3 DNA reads TGTGCCAGCAACGTTCGAGGCGGACACCTCTACGAGCAGTACTTC. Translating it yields CASNVRGGHLYEQYF.

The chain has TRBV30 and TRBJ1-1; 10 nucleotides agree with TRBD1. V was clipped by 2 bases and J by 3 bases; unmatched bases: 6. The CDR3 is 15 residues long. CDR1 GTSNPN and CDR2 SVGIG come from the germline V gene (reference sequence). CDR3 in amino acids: CAWSPTGGAYTEAFF. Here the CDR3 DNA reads TGTGCCTGGAGTCCGACAGGGGGCGCGTACACTGAAGCTTTCTTT.

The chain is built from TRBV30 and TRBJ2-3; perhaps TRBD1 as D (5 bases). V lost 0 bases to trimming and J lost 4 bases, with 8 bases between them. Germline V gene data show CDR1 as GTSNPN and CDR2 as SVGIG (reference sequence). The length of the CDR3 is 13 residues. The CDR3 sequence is CAWSVRRADTQYF. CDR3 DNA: TGTGCCTGGAGTGTACGCAGGGCAGATACGCAGTATTTT.

The CDR3 region has the DNA TGTGCCAGCAGCCCCGGGCTACTAGGGCTCGGGGAGCTGTTTTTT. It is translated as CASSPGLLGLGELFF. The rearrangement joins TRBV6-6 to TRBJ2-2; a possible D gene is TRBD2 (5 bases). There are 15 residues in the CDR3. V lost 6 bases and J lost 7, with 18 bases in between. Germline V lookup: CDR1 MNHNY, CDR2 SVGAGI (reference sequence).

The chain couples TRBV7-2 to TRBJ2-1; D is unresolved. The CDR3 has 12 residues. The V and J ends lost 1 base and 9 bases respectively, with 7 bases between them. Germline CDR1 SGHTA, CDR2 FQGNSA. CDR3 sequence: CASSLGDREQFF. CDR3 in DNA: TGTGCCAGCAGCTTAGGGGATCGTGAGCAGTTCTTC.